This T cell receptor (beta chain) was recorded in a study of shared clonotypes between healthy human individuals. The CDR3 is 16 amino acids. Losses at the gene ends were 0 bases for V and 4 bases for J; bases not matched to a gene: 5. CDR1 is SGHAT, CDR2 FQNNGV, per germline. Terminally differentiated effector memory CD45RA+ cells were excluded from the naive CD8 cells, which were CD45RO-negative and positively selected for CCR7. In the authors' workflow: Because ImmunoSEQ provided only junction sequences with no quality scores, the filtering differed. TCRdb's copy holds only in-frame clones and misses some; the assay was immunoSEQ multiplex PCR. Clone size and V and J calls were adopted from that table, with D and trimming inferred from the DNA. The sample records some 2,000,000 clones, just under 95% being singletons.

The rearrangement uses TRBV11-2 and TRBJ2-1, with 8 bases that match TRBD1. The clonotype comes from a man aged 18 to 30 in good health. Material for sequencing was naive CD8+ T cells sorted from blood. CDR3 residues: CASSLEGQAVYNEQFF. CDR3 sequence (DNA): TGTGCCAGCAGCTTAGAGGGACAGGCCGTTTACAATGAGCAGTTCTTC. Together with reference TRBV11-2 and TRBJ2-1, the CDR3 gives the full variable domain: EAGVAQSPRYKIIEKRQSVAFWCNPISGHATLYWYQQILGQGPKLLIQFQNNGVVDDSQLPKDRFSAERLKGVDSTLKIQPAKLEDSAVYLCASSLEGQAVYNEQFFGPGTRLTVL.